The subject of this entry is one TCR beta chain. The data originate from a study of blood T cell repertoires in COVID-19. Sequencing used immunoSEQ multiplex PCR; TCRdb keeps in-frame clones, though not all of them. The table shows approximately 76,000 clones, with roughly 85% occurring only once. The sequenced sample was peripheral blood. This clonotype was sampled from a woman aged 80 or older with active or convalescent COVID-19.

CDR3 amino acids: CASLDRTSNQPQHF. CDR3 coding DNA: TGTGCCAGCCTGGACAGAACGAGCAATCAGCCCCAGCATTTT. V gene TRBV28 combines with J gene TRBJ1-5; D perhaps matches TRBD1 (6 bases). The CDR3 covers 14 residues. Germline CDR1 reads MDHEN; CDR2 reads SYDVKM. With 8 bases removed from V and 1 base from J, the gap between germline ends came to 12 bases.